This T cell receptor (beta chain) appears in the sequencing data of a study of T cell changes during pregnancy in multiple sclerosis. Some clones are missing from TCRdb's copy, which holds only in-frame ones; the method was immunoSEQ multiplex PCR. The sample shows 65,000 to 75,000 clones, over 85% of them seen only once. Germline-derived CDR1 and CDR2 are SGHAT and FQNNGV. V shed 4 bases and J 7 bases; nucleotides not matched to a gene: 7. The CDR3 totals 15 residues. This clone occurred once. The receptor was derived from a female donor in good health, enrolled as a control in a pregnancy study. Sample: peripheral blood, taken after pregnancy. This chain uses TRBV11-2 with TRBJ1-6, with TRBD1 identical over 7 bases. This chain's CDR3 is CASSSLQGKNSPLHF. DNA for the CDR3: TGTGCCAGCAGCTCTCTACAGGGGAAAAATTCACCCCTCCACTTT.